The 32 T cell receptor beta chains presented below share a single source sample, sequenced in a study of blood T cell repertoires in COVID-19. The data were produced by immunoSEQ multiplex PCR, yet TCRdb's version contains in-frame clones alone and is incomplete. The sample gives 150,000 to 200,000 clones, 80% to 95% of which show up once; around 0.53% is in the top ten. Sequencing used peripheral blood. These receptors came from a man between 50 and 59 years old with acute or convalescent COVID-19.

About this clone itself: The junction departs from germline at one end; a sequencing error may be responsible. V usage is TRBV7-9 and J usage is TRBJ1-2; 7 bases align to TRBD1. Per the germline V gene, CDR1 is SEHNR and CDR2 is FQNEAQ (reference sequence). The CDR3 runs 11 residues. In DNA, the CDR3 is TGTGCCAGCAGCTTAGCGGGACAGAGCTTTTTC. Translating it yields CASSLAGQSFF.

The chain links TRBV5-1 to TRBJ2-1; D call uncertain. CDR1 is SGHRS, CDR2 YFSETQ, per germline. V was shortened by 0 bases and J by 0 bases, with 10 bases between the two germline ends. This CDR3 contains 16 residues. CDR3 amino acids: CASSLDGVPSYNEQFF. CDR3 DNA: TGCGCCAGCAGCTTGGACGGTGTGCCCTCCTACAATGAGCAGTTCTTC.

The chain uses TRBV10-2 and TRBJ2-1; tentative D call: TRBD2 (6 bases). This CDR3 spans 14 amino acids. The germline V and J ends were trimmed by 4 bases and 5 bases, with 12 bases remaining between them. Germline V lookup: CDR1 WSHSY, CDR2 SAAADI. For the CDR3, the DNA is TGCGCCAGCAGTGTGACTAGTAGGGACAATGAGCAGTTCTTC. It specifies CASSVTSRDNEQFF.

The CDR3 sequence is CASSEALLGAMRGNQPQHF. The CDR3 nucleotides read TGTGCCAGCAGTGAAGCGCTTCTGGGGGCCATGAGGGGCAATCAGCCCCAGCATTTT. The rearrangement links TRBV6-1 to TRBJ1-5; maybe TRBD1 (6 bases). Germline V gene lookup returns CDR1 MNHNS and CDR2 SASEGT. This CDR3 is built from 19 residues. Between the trimmed V and J ends, which lost 0 bases and 2 bases, there was a span of 20 bases.

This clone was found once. CDR3 DNA sequence: TGTGCCAGCAGTTACTCGGGGACAGGGGTCTATGGCTACACCTTC. It translates to CASSYSGTGVYGYTF. The chain carries TRBV6-5 and TRBJ1-2, with 10 bases aligning to TRBD1. CDR3 length: 15 amino acids. The junction had 2 bases not matched to a gene; V was cut back by 0 bases and J by 4 bases. Germline loops: CDR1 MNHEY, CDR2 SVGAGI.

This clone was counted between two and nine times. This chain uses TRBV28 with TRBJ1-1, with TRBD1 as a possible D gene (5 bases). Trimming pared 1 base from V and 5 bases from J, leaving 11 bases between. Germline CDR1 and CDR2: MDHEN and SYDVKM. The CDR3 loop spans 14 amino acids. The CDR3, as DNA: TGTGCCAGCAGTTTATCAGGGTCGGCGACTGAAGCTTTCTTT. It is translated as CASSLSGSATEAFF.

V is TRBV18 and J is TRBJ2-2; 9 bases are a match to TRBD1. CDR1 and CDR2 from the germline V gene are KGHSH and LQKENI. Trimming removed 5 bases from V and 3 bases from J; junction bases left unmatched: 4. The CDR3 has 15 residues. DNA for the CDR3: TGTGCCAGCTCAGCGGGACAGGGAGACACCGGGGAGCTGTTTTTT. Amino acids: CASSAGQGDTGELFF.

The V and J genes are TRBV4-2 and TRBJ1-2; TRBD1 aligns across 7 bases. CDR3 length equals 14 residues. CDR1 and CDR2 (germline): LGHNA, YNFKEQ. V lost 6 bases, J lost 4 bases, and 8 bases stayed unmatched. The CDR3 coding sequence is TGTGCCAGCAGTGGACAGGTTACCTTCTATGGCTACACCTTC. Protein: CASSGQVTFYGYTF.

CDR3 DNA sequence: TGTGCCAGCTCTCAGGACAGGCACCCTCTTTGGTATGGCTACACCTTC. Translating gives CASSQDRHPLWYGYTF. The chain has TRBV18 and TRBJ1-2, with 7 bases lining up with TRBD1. CDR1 is KGHSH, CDR2 LQKENI, per germline. V lost 6 bases and J lost 5; bases outside the gene matches: 15. This CDR3 comprises 16 residues.

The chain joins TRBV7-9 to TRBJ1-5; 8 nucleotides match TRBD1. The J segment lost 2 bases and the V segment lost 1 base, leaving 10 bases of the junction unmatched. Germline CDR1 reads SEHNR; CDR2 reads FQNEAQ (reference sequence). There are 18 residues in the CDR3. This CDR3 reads CASSLVGAGGAGNQPQHF. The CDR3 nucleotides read TGTGCCAGCAGCTTAGTTGGCGCAGGGGGCGCCGGCAATCAGCCCCAGCATTTT.

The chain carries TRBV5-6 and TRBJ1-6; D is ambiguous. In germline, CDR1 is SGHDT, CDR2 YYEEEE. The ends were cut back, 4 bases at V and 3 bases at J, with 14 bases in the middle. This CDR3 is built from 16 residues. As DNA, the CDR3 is TGTGCCAGCAGCGGGCGAGAAGCAATCTATAATTCACCCCTCCACTTT. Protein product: CASSGREAIYNSPLHF.

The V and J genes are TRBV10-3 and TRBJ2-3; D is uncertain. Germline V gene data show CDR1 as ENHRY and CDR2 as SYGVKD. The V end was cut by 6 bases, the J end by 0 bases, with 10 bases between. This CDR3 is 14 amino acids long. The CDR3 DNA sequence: TGTGCCATCAGAGCTAGTTCTAGCACAGATACGCAGTATTTT. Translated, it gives CAIRASSSTDTQYF.

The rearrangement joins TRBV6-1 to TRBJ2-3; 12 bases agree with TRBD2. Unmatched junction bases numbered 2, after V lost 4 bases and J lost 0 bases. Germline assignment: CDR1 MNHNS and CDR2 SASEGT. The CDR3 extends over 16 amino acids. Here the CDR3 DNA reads TGTGCCAGCAGTGGACTAGCGGGGGCTAGCACAGATACGCAGTATTTT. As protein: CASSGLAGASTDTQYF.

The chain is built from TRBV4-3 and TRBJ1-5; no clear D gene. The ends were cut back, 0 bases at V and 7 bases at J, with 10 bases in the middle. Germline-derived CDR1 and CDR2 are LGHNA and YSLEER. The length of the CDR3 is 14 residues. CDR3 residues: CASSQDIGRQPQHF. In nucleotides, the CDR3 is TGCGCCAGCAGCCAAGATATAGGGAGACAGCCCCAGCATTTT.

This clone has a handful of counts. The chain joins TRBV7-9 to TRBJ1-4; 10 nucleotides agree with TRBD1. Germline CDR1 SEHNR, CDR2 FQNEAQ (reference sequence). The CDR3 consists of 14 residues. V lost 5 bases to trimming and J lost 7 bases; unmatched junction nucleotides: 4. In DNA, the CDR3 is TGTGCCAGCAGCCCCCGGGACAGGGGTGAAAAACTGTTTTTT. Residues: CASSPRDRGEKLFF.

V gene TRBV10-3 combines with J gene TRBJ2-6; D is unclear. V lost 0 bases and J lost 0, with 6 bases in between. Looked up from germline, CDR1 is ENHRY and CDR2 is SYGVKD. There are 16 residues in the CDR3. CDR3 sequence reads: CAISESLSSGANVLTF. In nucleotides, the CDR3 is TGTGCCATCAGTGAGTCTCTTTCCTCTGGGGCCAACGTCCTGACTTTC.

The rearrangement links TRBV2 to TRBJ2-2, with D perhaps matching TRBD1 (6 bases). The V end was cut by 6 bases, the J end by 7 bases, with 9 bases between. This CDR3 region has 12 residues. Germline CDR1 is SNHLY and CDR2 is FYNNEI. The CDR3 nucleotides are TGTGCCAGCAGACAGGGTCTCGGGGAGCTGTTTTTT. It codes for CASRQGLGELFF.

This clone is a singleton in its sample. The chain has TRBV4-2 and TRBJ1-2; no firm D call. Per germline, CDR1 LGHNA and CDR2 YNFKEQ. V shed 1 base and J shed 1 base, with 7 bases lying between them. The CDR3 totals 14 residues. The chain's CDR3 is CASSQGRSNYGYTF. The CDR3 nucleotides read TGTGCCAGCAGCCAAGGACGGAGTAACTATGGCTACACCTTC.

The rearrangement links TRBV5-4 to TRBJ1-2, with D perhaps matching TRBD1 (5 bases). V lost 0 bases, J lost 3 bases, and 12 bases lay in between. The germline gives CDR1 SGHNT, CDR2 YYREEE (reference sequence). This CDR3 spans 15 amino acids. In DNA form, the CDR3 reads TGTGCCAGCAGCTTGGTGGGCAGGGAGGACTATGGCTACACCTTC. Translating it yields CASSLVGREDYGYTF.

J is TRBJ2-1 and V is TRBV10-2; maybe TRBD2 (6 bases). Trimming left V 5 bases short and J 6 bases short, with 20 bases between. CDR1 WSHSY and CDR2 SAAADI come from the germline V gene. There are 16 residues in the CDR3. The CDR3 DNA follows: TGCGCCAGCAGTCCTTTCCGGGAGACCCTCAGCAATGAGCAGTTCTTC. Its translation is CASSPFRETLSNEQFF.

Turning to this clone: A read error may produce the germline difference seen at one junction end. CDR3 in amino acids: CASSISGREGNGQFF. The CDR3 DNA reads as TGTGCCAGTAGTATTAGCGGGAGAGAAGGCAATGGGCAGTTCTTC. The rearrangement uses TRBV19 and TRBJ2-1; 9 bases match TRBD2. The germline V gene encodes CDR1 LNHDA and CDR2 SQIVND (reference sequence). This CDR3 region has 15 residues.

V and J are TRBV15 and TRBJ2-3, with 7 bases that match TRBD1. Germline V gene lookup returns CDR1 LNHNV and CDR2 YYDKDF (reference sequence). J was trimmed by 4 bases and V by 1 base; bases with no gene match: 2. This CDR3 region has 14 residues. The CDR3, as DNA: TGTGCCACCAGCAGAGGACAGGGCTCAGATACGCAGTATTTT. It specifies CATSRGQGSDTQYF.

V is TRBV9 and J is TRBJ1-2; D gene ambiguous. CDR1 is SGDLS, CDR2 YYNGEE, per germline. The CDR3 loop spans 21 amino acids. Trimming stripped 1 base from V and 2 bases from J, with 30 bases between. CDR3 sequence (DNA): TGTGCCAGCAGCGTATTCCCCATTGAGGGAGGGAGTAAAAGCCCAAACTATGGCTACACCTTC. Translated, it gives CASSVFPIEGGSKSPNYGYTF.

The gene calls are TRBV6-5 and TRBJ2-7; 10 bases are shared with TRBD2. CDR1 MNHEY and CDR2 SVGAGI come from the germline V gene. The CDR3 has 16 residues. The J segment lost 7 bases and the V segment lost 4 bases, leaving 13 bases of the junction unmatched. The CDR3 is CASSSGAAGGPGEQYF. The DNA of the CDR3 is TGTGCCAGCAGTTCGGGAGCAGCGGGAGGGCCAGGAGAGCAGTACTTC.

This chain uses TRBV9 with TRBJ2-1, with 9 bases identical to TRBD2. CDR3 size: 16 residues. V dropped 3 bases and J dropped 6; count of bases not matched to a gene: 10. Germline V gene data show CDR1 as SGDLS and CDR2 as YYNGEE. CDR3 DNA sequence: TGTGCCAGCAGCGAAACCGGACTAGCGAGTCGCAATGAGCAGTTCTTC. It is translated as CASSETGLASRNEQFF.

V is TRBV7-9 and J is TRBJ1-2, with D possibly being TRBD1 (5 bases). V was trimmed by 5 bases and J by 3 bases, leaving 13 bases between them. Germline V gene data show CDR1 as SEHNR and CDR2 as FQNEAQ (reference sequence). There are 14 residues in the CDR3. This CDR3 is CASSRTQGDYGYTF. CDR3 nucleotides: TGTGCCAGCAGCAGAACGCAGGGTGACTATGGCTACACCTTC.

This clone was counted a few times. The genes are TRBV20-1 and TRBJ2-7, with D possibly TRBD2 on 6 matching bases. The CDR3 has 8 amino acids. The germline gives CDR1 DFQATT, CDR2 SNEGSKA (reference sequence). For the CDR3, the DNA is TGCCTTCGGACTATCCGGTACTTC. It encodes CLRTIRYF.

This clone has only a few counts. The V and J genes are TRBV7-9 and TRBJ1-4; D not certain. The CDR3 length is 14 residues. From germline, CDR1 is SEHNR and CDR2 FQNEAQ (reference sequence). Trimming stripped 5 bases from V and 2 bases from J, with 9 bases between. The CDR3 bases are TGTGCCAGCAGCCGGAGGGCGACTAATGAAAAACTGTTTTTT. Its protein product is CASSRRATNEKLFF.

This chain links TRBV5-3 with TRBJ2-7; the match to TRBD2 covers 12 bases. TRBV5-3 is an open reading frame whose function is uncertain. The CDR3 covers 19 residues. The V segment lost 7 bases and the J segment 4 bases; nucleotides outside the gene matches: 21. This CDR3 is CARRAGPGASGGGTYEQYV. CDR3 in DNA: TGTGCCAGACGCGCGGGGCCCGGGGCTAGCGGGGGGGGCACATACGAGCAGTACGTC.

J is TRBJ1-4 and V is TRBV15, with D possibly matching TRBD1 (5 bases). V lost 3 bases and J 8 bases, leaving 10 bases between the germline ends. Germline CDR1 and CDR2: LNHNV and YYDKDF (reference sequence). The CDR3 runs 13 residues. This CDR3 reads CATSSRDREKLFF. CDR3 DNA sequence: TGTGCCACCAGCAGCAGGGATCGGGAAAAACTGTTTTTT.

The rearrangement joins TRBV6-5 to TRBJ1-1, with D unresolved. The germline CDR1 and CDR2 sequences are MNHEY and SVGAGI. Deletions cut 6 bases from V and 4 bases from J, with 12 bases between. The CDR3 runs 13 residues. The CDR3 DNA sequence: TGTGCCAGCAGACTACGGTACCCCACTGAAGCTTTCTTT. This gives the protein CASRLRYPTEAFF.

The CDR3 spells CATRGDGYEQYF. Written as DNA, the CDR3 is TGTGCCACCCGGGGGGATGGGTACGAGCAGTACTTC. The genes are TRBV24-1 and TRBJ2-7; 7 bases are shared with TRBD2. The V gene's germline CDR1 is KGHDR and CDR2 SFDVKD. The CDR3 consists of 12 residues. Germline trimming cut 9 bases from V and 4 bases from J; bases unmatched to any gene: 5.